This T cell receptor beta chain was obtained from a study of blood T cell repertoires in COVID-19 (dated by TCRdb to 2020 to 2021). As for the study more broadly: Collaborator samples came from the United States, Italy and Spain and covered acute and convalescent phases of COVID-19. Sample metadata almost always included a de-identified subject ID, COVID-19 status, age in years and sex. The prospective study material was composed of cDNA or gDNA derived from T cells, B-cell-depleted T cells, or PBMCs. Deeply sampled blood TCRbeta repertoires from subjects exposed to, actively infected with, or recovered from COVID-19 were included in the dataset. Samples came from the ongoing ImmuneRACE study (first 160 participants) plus 1,254 subjects from 6 global collaborators. The repertoires were released in a freely available public database intended as a resource for research on the immune response to SARS-CoV-2. Where available, HLA class I and class II types were taken from metadata supplied by the sample provider and were not determined by assay-based typing.

A remark on this clone: Its antigen target is currently unknown. It has no much larger one-base neighbor in the sample; base qualities were not kept.

The paper's findings and limits, for the study overall: How much clinical and demographic metadata was included differed by source and by participant, and the metadata was provided uncurated.

Each collaborating institution followed its own protocols to collect whole blood in K2EDTA tubes. For TCRbeta analysis, collaborators shipped samples in one of three forms: frozen whole blood, isolated PBMCs, or DNA extracted from either of those sample types. The CDR3, from cysteine to phenylalanine, totals 14 residues. Of all the DNA, just the CDR3 is kept, 42 bases in frame from base 1. Here V drops 3 bases and J drops 6 bases, and the junction holds 4 bases not matched to any gene. The germline V gene (reference sequence) supplies CDR1 LGHDT and CDR2 YNNKEL. TCRbeta CDR3 regions were amplified from genomic DNA using the immunoSEQ Assay, a bias-controlled multiplex PCR. The original methods were these. The number of nucleated cells in each sample was estimated by amplification of reference gene primers within the assay. To quantify the absolute abundance of each unique TCRbeta CDR3 rearrangement, sequence reads were collapsed and filtered. For each sample, productive Simpson clonality was calculated as the square root of Simpson's diversity index over productive rearrangements. Not all clones reach the TCRdb copy of this immuneACCESS table, which keeps in-frame sequences only. Checked studies attribute under half of the gap to unresolved V genes and leave the rest unexplained. V, J and clone size are those of that table, while D and trimming were read from the DNA. Here the sample has about 140,000 clones; roughly 80% occur a single time. Of the sample, around 17% falls within the top ten clones.

Input material: peripheral blood. The rearrangement joined TRBV3-1 (or the pseudogene TRBV3-2) to TRBJ2-2; 7 central nucleotides agree with TRBD1. The receptor was derived from a man aged 50-59 years with acute or convalescent COVID-19. The DNA sequence follows: TGTGCCAGCAGCCAGACAGGGTTCGCCGGGGAGCTGTTTTTT. This yields the protein CASSQTGFAGELFF.